These 26 T cell receptor beta chains share one sample of origin, sequenced in a study of cytotoxic CD8 clonotypes in ibrutinib-treated CLL. Data came from immunoSEQ multiplex PCR; TCRdb stores just in-frame clones and leaves some out. The sample lists some 120,000 clones; 58% were seen once. Specimen: PBMCs, collected after 24 months of ibrutinib treatment. The receptor source for this set is a human donor with chronic lymphocytic leukemia.

In its sample, this clone was seen a few times. V usage is TRBV2 and J usage is TRBJ2-7; 7 nucleotides align to TRBD1. V lost 5 bases and J lost 5; bases outside the gene matches: 9. The CDR3 runs to 14 residues. Germline-derived CDR1 and CDR2 are SNHLY and FYNNEI. The CDR3 sequence: CASSSQGSENEQYF. The CDR3, as DNA: TGTGCCAGCAGTTCACAGGGGTCGGAGAACGAGCAGTACTTC.

This clone was counted ten times or more. The chain couples TRBV18 to TRBJ2-3; no reliable D call. The germline CDR1 and CDR2 sequences are KGHSH and LQKENI. This CDR3 comprises 11 residues. Trimming cost V 4 bases and J 3 bases, with 2 bases left between them. CDR3 nucleotides: TGTGCCAGCTCACGAACAGATACGCAGTATTTT. Translation: CASSRTDTQYF.

This chain uses TRBV11-3 with TRBJ1-6; D remains unclear. Germline V lookup: CDR1 SGHNT, CDR2 YENEEA. Trimming pared 5 bases from V and 6 bases from J, leaving 5 bases between. The CDR3 covers 12 residues. CDR3 sequence: CASSQLNSPLHF. In nucleotides, the CDR3 is TGTGCCAGCAGCCAGCTTAATTCACCCCTCCACTTT. Complete variable domain (other parts from reference TRBV11-3 and TRBJ1-6): EAGVVQSPRYKIIEKKQPVAFWCNPISGHNTLYWYLQNLGQGPELLIRYENEEAVDDSQLPKDRFSAERLKGVDSTLKIQPAELGDSAVYLCASSQLNSPLHFGNGTRLTVT.

This clone was seen only a few times. This chain connects TRBV29-1 to TRBJ1-3; D call uncertain. The CDR3 has 12 residues. Germline CDR1 reads SQVTM; CDR2 reads ANQGSEA. Trimming cost V 4 bases and J 3 bases, with 7 bases left between them. The CDR3 DNA sequence: TGCAGCGTTGTTGGGAGTGGAAACACCATATATTTT. Translation gives CSVVGSGNTIYF.

This chain joins TRBV7-8 and TRBJ2-7; TRBD1 is a possible D gene (6 bases). This CDR3 is built from 14 residues. The germline V gene encodes CDR1 SGHVS and CDR2 FQNEAQ. Trimming removed 3 bases from V and 5 bases from J, with 14 bases in between. The CDR3 coding sequence is TGTGCCAGCAGCTTCGTCAGGGGATTAAACGAGCAGTACTTC. Residues: CASSFVRGLNEQYF.

The chain links TRBV7-2 to TRBJ2-2, with D possibly called TRBD1 or TRBD2 (5 bases each). The CDR3 runs 19 residues. V lost 5 bases and J 4 bases, leaving 26 bases between the germline ends. CDR1 and CDR2 (germline): SGHTA, FQGNSA. CDR3 sequence reads: CASSPTIWGTPSGTGELFF. DNA of the CDR3: TGTGCCAGCAGCCCAACCATTTGGGGGACCCCGAGTGGCACCGGGGAGCTGTTTTTT.

This clone appeared once. The chain is built from TRBV9 and TRBJ2-1; 11 bases align to TRBD2. The CDR3 covers 20 residues. Germline V CDR1 and CDR2: SGDLS, YYNGEE. V shed 3 bases, J shed 0 bases, and the junction held 14 bases outside the gene matches. This CDR3 is CASSDNIFSGGVSSYNEQFF. The CDR3 DNA follows: TGTGCCAGCAGCGACAACATCTTTAGCGGGGGGGTAAGCTCCTACAATGAGCAGTTCTTC. The whole variable domain, remainder taken from reference TRBV9 and TRBJ2-1, is DSGVTQTPKHLITATGQRVTLRCSPRSGDLSVYWYQQSLDQGLQFLIQYYNGEERAKGNILERFSAQQFPDLHSELNLSSLELGDSALYFCASSDNIFSGGVSSYNEQFFGPGTRLTVL.

The chain links TRBV19 to TRBJ2-5; 8 bases align to TRBD1. The J call may not be correct, given that the DNA end is closer to TRBJ2-7. The CDR3 has 16 residues. Per the germline V gene, CDR1 is LNHDA and CDR2 is SQIVND (reference sequence). CDR3 nucleotides: TGTGCCAGTAGTATAGAGTCGGACAGGGATACCTACGAGCAGTACTTC. This translates into CASSIESDRDTYEQYF.

The V call is TRBV30, the J call TRBJ1-3; maybe TRBD1 (6 bases). Trimming removed 3 bases at V and 0 bases at J, with 12 bases between. Looked up from germline, CDR1 is GTSNPN and CDR2 is SVGIG (reference sequence). The CDR3 consists of 15 residues. The CDR3 coding sequence is TGTGCCTGGAGCGGCGGCAGGGGCTCTGGAAACACCATATATTTT. Residues: CAWSGGRGSGNTIYF.

V gene TRBV11-2 combines with J gene TRBJ2-1; D ambiguous. V lost 0 bases to trimming and J lost 9 bases, with 9 bases between them. This CDR3 spans 13 amino acids. CDR1 and CDR2 (germline): SGHAT, FQNNGV. The CDR3 here is CASSLDGSREQFF. Written as DNA, the CDR3 is TGTGCCAGCAGCTTAGATGGCAGTCGTGAGCAGTTCTTC.

The sample holds a few counts of this clone. The gene calls are TRBV6-1 and TRBJ1-2; 7 positions match TRBD1. Trimming at V came to 8 bases and at J to 2 bases, leaving 11 bases not matched to a gene. CDR3 length: 15 residues. Germline assignment: CDR1 MNHNS and CDR2 SASEGT. CDR3 amino acids: CASGSPGTVNYGYTF. The CDR3 DNA reads as TGTGCCAGCGGCAGTCCCGGGACAGTAAACTATGGCTACACCTTC.

The gene calls are TRBV28 and TRBJ1-2; 7 bases line up with TRBD1. Germline lookup yields CDR1 MDHEN and CDR2 SYDVKM. This CDR3 has 14 residues. V trimming: 6 bases; J trimming: 4 bases; junction bases outside the gene matches: 8. The CDR3 DNA reads as TGTGCCAGCAGACAGTCGGGACAGTTCTATGGCTACACCTTC. It specifies CASRQSGQFYGYTF.

The chain couples TRBV25-1 to TRBJ1-1; possibly TRBD1 for D (5 bases). The CDR3 sequence is 16 residues long. V gave up 6 bases and J gave up 0 bases, with 17 bases separating them. The germline V gene encodes CDR1 MGHDK and CDR2 SYGVNS. DNA for the CDR3: TGTGCCAGCAGGGTCAATAAGGGGCCCTTGAACACTGAAGCTTTCTTT. Its translation: CASRVNKGPLNTEAFF.

This clone was recorded at least ten times. DNA of the CDR3: TGCAGCGTTGAATCTCGGACGGAGAACTATGGCTACACCTTC. Its protein product is CSVESRTENYGYTF. The V call is TRBV29-1, the J call TRBJ1-2, with unresolved D. The germline V and J ends were trimmed by 2 bases and 2 bases, with 12 bases remaining between them. The CDR3 is 14 residues long. CDR1 and CDR2 from the germline V gene are SQVTM and ANQGSEA.

CDR3 in DNA: TGCAGCGTTCGGGGGGATAGCAATCAGCCCCAGCATTTT. This encodes CSVRGDSNQPQHF. This rearrangement joins TRBV29-1 to TRBJ1-5, with a possible D match to TRBD1 (5 bases). The V gene's germline CDR1 is SQVTM and CDR2 ANQGSEA. This CDR3 contains 13 residues. The V end was cut by 5 bases, the J end by 0 bases, with 8 bases between.

The chain carries TRBV5-4 and TRBJ2-5; TRBD1 matches at 7 bases. V shed 6 bases and J 5 bases; nucleotides not matched to a gene: 10. Germline V gene lookup returns CDR1 SGHNT and CDR2 YYREEE (reference sequence). CDR3 length: 14 amino acids. CDR3 sequence: CASNVGGAGETQYF. The CDR3 coding sequence is TGTGCCAGCAACGTAGGGGGCGCCGGGGAGACCCAGTACTTC.

The V gene is TRBV5-4, the J gene TRBJ2-7, with 9 positions matching TRBD1. Unmatched junction bases numbered 11, after V lost 2 bases and J lost 8 bases. The germline gives CDR1 SGHNT, CDR2 YYREEE (reference sequence). There are 15 residues in the CDR3. The CDR3 loop is CASSFLTGGSSQQYF. CDR3 DNA: TGTGCCAGCAGCTTCCTGACAGGGGGTTCGTCTCAGCAGTACTTC.

The chain recombines TRBV29-1 with TRBJ2-7; TRBD1 aligns across 8 bases. The trim removed 7 bases at V and 6 bases at J, leaving 11 bases unmatched. Germline CDR1 and CDR2: SQVTM and ANQGSEA. The CDR3 consists of 13 residues. The chain's CDR3 is CSGGTGQASEQYF. CDR3 sequence (DNA): TGCAGCGGAGGGACGGGACAGGCTTCCGAGCAGTACTTC.

The chain combines TRBV5-6 with TRBJ2-3; D unresolved. V gave up 0 bases and J gave up 2 bases, with 7 bases separating them. Looked up from germline, CDR1 is SGHDT and CDR2 is YYEEEE. The CDR3 sequence is 14 residues long. DNA for the CDR3: TGTGCCAGCAGCTTGGGGAGCCTCACAGATACGCAGTATTTT. It translates to CASSLGSLTDTQYF.

This clone has only one observation. The chain carries TRBV19 and TRBJ1-2; no clear D. The CDR3 spans 13 residues. Looked up from germline, CDR1 is LNHDA and CDR2 is SQIVND (reference sequence). With 3 bases removed from V and 2 bases from J, the gap between germline ends came to 7 bases. The CDR3 DNA sequence: TGTGCCAGTAGTATGGTCGGGAACTATGGCTACACCTTC. Protein: CASSMVGNYGYTF.

The sample holds a few counts of this clone. The rearrangement uses TRBV30 and TRBJ2-7; D not resolved. Trimming pared 0 bases from V and 4 bases from J, leaving 7 bases between. CDR1 and CDR2 (germline): GTSNPN, SVGIG (reference sequence). The CDR3 spans 12 residues. The CDR3 reads CAWSVGEYEQYF. CDR3 nucleotide sequence: TGTGCCTGGAGTGTAGGAGAATACGAGCAGTACTTC.

V is TRBV28 and J is TRBJ1-1; D unresolved. Germline V gene lookup returns CDR1 MDHEN and CDR2 SYDVKM. V was trimmed by 3 bases and J by 3 bases, leaving 20 bases between them. There are 17 residues in the CDR3. The CDR3 coding sequence is TGTGCCAGCAGTTTGAATATCTTTGGACGGGAGGACACTGAAGCTTTCTTT. Protein: CASSLNIFGREDTEAFF. The full variable domain, its missing parts supplied by reference TRBV28 and TRBJ1-1, is DVKVTQSSRYLVKRTGEKVFLECVQDMDHENMFWYRQDPGLGLRLIYFSYDVKMKEKGDIPEGYSVSREKKERFSLILESASTNQTSMYLCASSLNIFGREDTEAFFGQGTRLTVV.

The chain uses TRBV6-1 and TRBJ1-2; D is unresolved. V lost 1 base and J 7 bases, leaving 16 bases between the germline ends. The CDR3 length is 15 residues. Germline assignment: CDR1 MNHNS and CDR2 SASEGT. CDR3 in amino acids: CASSEGTDYRPGYTF. The CDR3 region has the DNA TGTGCCAGCAGTGAAGGTACGGACTACCGCCCTGGCTACACCTTC.

This chain joins TRBV30 and TRBJ2-1; no clear D gene. The CDR3 extends over 12 amino acids. The V end lost 0 bases, the J end lost 5 bases, and 5 bases lay between the germline ends. Germline V lookup: CDR1 GTSNPN, CDR2 SVGIG (reference sequence). CDR3 residues: CAWSVEDNEQFF. The CDR3, as DNA: TGTGCCTGGAGTGTCGAGGACAATGAGCAGTTCTTC.

The gene calls are TRBV5-4 and TRBJ2-2; D is perhaps TRBD1 (6 bases). This CDR3 has 16 amino acids. Germline V CDR1 and CDR2: SGHNT, YYREEE (reference sequence). Trimming pared 2 bases from V and 1 base from J, leaving 12 bases between. The CDR3 DNA reads TGTGCCAGCAGCTTAACCGGGACAAAGAACACCGGGGAGCTGTTTTTT. Its protein product is CASSLTGTKNTGELFF.

The chain carries TRBV25-1 and TRBJ2-7, with D tentatively TRBD1 (5 bases). Germline V gene lookup returns CDR1 MGHDK and CDR2 SYGVNS. V gave up 6 bases and J gave up 2 bases, with 8 bases separating them. This CDR3 contains 12 residues. The DNA for the CDR3 is TGTGCCAGCAGGGGCAGGGCCTACGAGCAGTACTTC. This gives the protein CASRGRAYEQYF.